This T cell receptor (beta chain) was observed in a study of tumor-infiltrating lymphocytes in primary liver carcinoma. About the study: Samples had roughly 3.5 to 8 million productive TCRbeta reads, comparable between tissue types.

Broader study findings: Tumor-adjacent and tumor-blood pairs displayed less overlap than did pairs of tumor regions.

With a constant-region primer, TCR beta cDNA was made from 500 ng of total RNA. Slightly modified ARM-PCR with three nested multiplex PCR rounds yielded TCR beta libraries. Forward primers for TRBV1-TRBV30 and a C-beta reverse primer served the first two PCR rounds, at about 10 cycles each. TCRdb re-called the multiplex PCR reads through MiXCR, storing one row per CDR3 protein. The sample holds 310,000 or so distinct CDR3 sequences; less than 75% are singletons and the top ten take about 6%. Germline V lookup: CDR1 MNHEY, CDR2 SVGEGT. The CDR3 is made up of 14 amino acids. Unsorted whole blood yielded blood RNA, and germline DNA was extracted as well. The sample holds one count of this clonotype. Its antigen is unidentified. A much larger clone differs from this one at a single base, so this may be a read error.

The clonotype comes from a man in his forties with primary liver carcinoma and hepatitis B virus infection. This chain links TRBV6-2 or TRBV6-3 with TRBJ2-2; possibly TRBD1 for D (5 bases). Sequencing used peripheral blood. CDR3 nucleotides: TGTGACAGCAGAGAACAGGACCACACCGGGGAGCTGTTTTTT. This codes for CDSREQDHTGELFF.